The next 27 T cell receptor beta chains were all read from a single sample in a study of chemoradiotherapy in HPV16-positive cancers. Using immunoSEQ multiplex PCR, the repertoire was profiled, and TCRdb retains in-frame clones only, with some absent. The data contain 9,500 to 15,000 clones, roughly 90% of them singletons. The source was blood, collected from a patient who underwent chemoradiotherapy. The receptors stem from a human donor with HPV-associated anogenital cancer.

This clone has just one count. The CDR3 region is CASSLDVNTEAFF. The CDR3 DNA reads as TGTGCCAGCAGCCTCGATGTGAACACTGAAGCTTTCTTT. The chain joins TRBV7-8 to TRBJ1-1; D ambiguous. Trimming shortened V by 5 bases and J by 0 bases, and 7 bases separated the two germline ends. The CDR3 loop spans 13 amino acids. Germline CDR1 and CDR2: SGHVS and FQNEAQ.

The genes are TRBV7-2 and TRBJ2-1, with 11 bases identical to TRBD2. CDR1 is SGHTA and CDR2 is FQGNSA in the germline V gene. The CDR3 runs 15 residues. V was pared by 5 bases and J by 7 bases, with 7 bases of the junction left unmatched. This CDR3 is CASSPSSGGTNEQFF. The CDR3 DNA sequence: TGTGCCAGCAGCCCTTCTAGCGGGGGGACGAATGAGCAGTTCTTC.

This chain joins TRBV11-2 and TRBJ1-1; a weak D match, TRBD1 (6 bases). Trimming cost V 1 base and J 2 bases, with 11 bases left between them. This CDR3 spans 15 amino acids. CDR1 is SGHAT, CDR2 FQNNGV, per germline. The CDR3 is CASSLVPGANTEAFF. The CDR3 bases are TGTGCCAGCAGCTTAGTACCGGGGGCTAACACTGAAGCTTTCTTT.

The CDR3 is CASGLVDRGGYTF. CDR3 DNA sequence: TGTGCTAGTGGTTTGGTTGACAGGGGGGGCTACACCTTC. The chain joins TRBV12-5 to TRBJ1-2; 9 bases map to TRBD1. This CDR3 comprises 13 residues. Germline lookup yields CDR1 LGHNT and CDR2 FRNRAP. Trimming removed 0 bases from V and 8 bases from J; junction bases left unmatched: 1.

This chain links TRBV7-6 with TRBJ1-5; D perhaps matches TRBD1 (5 bases). Germline lookup yields CDR1 SGHVS and CDR2 FNYEAQ. V shed 1 base and J shed 0 bases, with 10 bases lying between them. The CDR3 consists of 16 residues. The CDR3 loop reads CASSLGPGASNQPQHF. DNA for the CDR3: TGTGCCAGCAGCTTAGGTCCCGGGGCTAGCAATCAGCCCCAGCATTTT. Looking up the rest from reference TRBV7-6 and TRBJ1-5 gives the full variable domain: GAGVSQSPRYKVTKRGQDVALRCDPISGHVSLYWYRQALGQGPEFLTYFNYEAQQDKSGLPNDRFSAERPEGSISTLTIQRTEQRDSAMYRCASSLGPGASNQPQHFGDGTRLSIL.

V gene TRBV5-3 combines with J gene TRBJ1-1; a weak D match, TRBD1 (6 bases). TRBV5-3 is an ORF; its function is uncertain. The germline V and J ends were trimmed by 4 bases and 1 base, with 14 bases remaining between them. This CDR3 spans 15 amino acids. The CDR3 DNA reads as TGTGCCAGAAGCGTACAGGGACTTGCGAACACTGAAGCTTTCTTT. Protein: CARSVQGLANTEAFF.

The chain uses TRBV13 and TRBJ2-7; D is possibly TRBD2 (7 bases). The CDR3 length is 15 residues. Germline assignment: CDR1 PRHDT and CDR2 FYEKMQ (reference sequence). The V gene lost 5 bases and the J gene lost 3 bases, with 17 bases spanning the gap. CDR3 residues: CASSPSGRGGYEQYF. In DNA form, the CDR3 reads TGTGCCAGCAGCCCTAGCGGAAGGGGGGGCTACGAGCAGTACTTC.

This chain connects TRBV14 to TRBJ2-1, with D perhaps matching TRBD2 (6 bases). V lost 4 bases and J lost 9, with 16 bases in between. The CDR3 contains 14 residues. Germline assignment: CDR1 SGHDN and CDR2 FVKESK. The CDR3: CASSLQGGDFEQFF. CDR3 in DNA: TGTGCCAGCAGCCTTCAGGGAGGAGATTTTGAGCAGTTCTTC.

The rearrangement links TRBV4-1 to TRBJ2-7; perhaps TRBD1 as D (5 bases). The V end was cut by 1 base, the J end by 5 bases, with 15 bases between. The CDR3 is made up of 15 amino acids. Germline V CDR1 and CDR2: MGHRA, YSYEKL. CDR3: CASSQGSQVGHEQYF. The CDR3 region has the DNA TGCGCCAGCAGCCAAGGTTCACAGGTCGGCCACGAGCAGTACTTC.

The chain uses TRBV5-1 and TRBJ2-1; TRBD2 matches at 10 bases. CDR1 and CDR2 (germline): SGHRS, YFSETQ. V lost 0 bases and J lost 2; bases outside the gene matches: 2. This CDR3 is 16 amino acids long. CDR3 sequence: CASSLGLAGAYNEQFF. The CDR3 nucleotides read TGCGCCAGCAGCTTGGGGCTAGCGGGAGCCTACAATGAGCAGTTCTTC.

CDR3 region: CASSVEGGGNTEAFF. The CDR3 DNA reads TGTGCCAGCAGCGTAGAGGGGGGAGGGAACACTGAAGCTTTCTTT. The chain employs TRBV9 and TRBJ1-1, with D possibly TRBD1 on 6 matching bases. V lost 0 bases to trimming and J lost 1 base, with 10 bases between them. From germline, CDR1 is SGDLS and CDR2 YYNGEE. The CDR3 contains 15 residues.

The genes are TRBV10-2 and TRBJ2-7, with 8 bases that match TRBD1. Trimming removed 6 bases from V and 1 base from J; junction bases left unmatched: 8. This CDR3 has 15 amino acids. Germline V gene data show CDR1 as WSHSY and CDR2 as SAAADI. DNA for the CDR3: TGCGCCAGCAGACCCGGGACAGGAGGGTCCTACGAGCAGTACTTC. This gives the protein CASRPGTGGSYEQYF.

The rearrangement uses TRBV11-2 and TRBJ2-5, with a weak D call TRBD1 (8 bases). Germline lookup yields CDR1 SGHAT and CDR2 FQNNGV. V was trimmed by 9 bases and J by 4 bases, leaving 15 bases between them. The CDR3 extends over 13 amino acids. CDR3 nucleotide sequence: TGTGCCAGTACAGGGGGGGTTTTAGAGACCCAGTACTTC. Amino acid sequence: CASTGGVLETQYF. Full variable domain (rest looked up from reference TRBV11-2 and TRBJ2-5): EAGVAQSPRYKIIEKRQSVAFWCNPISGHATLYWYQQILGQGPKLLIQFQNNGVVDDSQLPKDRFSAERLKGVDSTLKIQPAKLEDSAVYLCASTGGVLETQYFGPGTRLLVL.

This clone was detected a few times. This sequence joins TRBV5-4 and TRBJ1-2; 7 positions agree with TRBD1. The V gene end was trimmed by 0 bases and the J gene end by 3 bases; junction bases not matched to a gene: 5. The length of the CDR3 is 15 residues. CDR1 and CDR2 (germline): SGHNT, YYREEE (reference sequence). DNA for the CDR3: TGTGCCAGCAGCTTGGTTGGCAGGGGGGACTATGGCTACACCTTC. It specifies CASSLVGRGDYGYTF. Full variable domain (outside the CDR3, taken from reference TRBV5-4 and TRBJ1-2): ETGVTQSPTHLIKTRGQQVTLRCSSQSGHNTVSWYQQALGQGPQFIFQYYREEENGRGNFPPRFSGLQFPNYSSELNVNALELDDSALYLCASSLVGRGDYGYTFGSGTRLTVV.

This clone was detected only once. This chain connects TRBV10-1 to TRBJ2-1, with TRBD2 matching 8 bases. The CDR3 runs to 16 residues. V shed 4 bases and J 0 bases; nucleotides not matched to a gene: 5. Germline CDR1 WNHNN, CDR2 SYGVQD (reference sequence). The CDR3 nucleotides are TGCGCCAGCAGTGGGACTAGCACCAGCTCCTACAATGAGCAGTTCTTC. Its translation: CASSGTSTSSYNEQFF.

The V call is TRBV5-1, the J call TRBJ1-3, with a possible D match to TRBD1 (6 bases). CDR1 SGHRS and CDR2 YFSETQ come from the germline V gene. Trimming shortened V by 2 bases and J by 2 bases, and 8 bases separated the two germline ends. The CDR3 has 14 amino acids. Here the CDR3 DNA reads TGCGCCAGCAGCTTACAGGGAGCTGGAAACACCATATATTTT. It codes for CASSLQGAGNTIYF.

Only one count was recorded for this clone. This chain connects TRBV6-5 to TRBJ1-1; D might be TRBD1 (5 bases). The CDR3 is made up of 12 amino acids. Trimming took off 6 bases at V and 1 base at J, with 6 bases between the two ends. The germline V gene has CDR1 MNHEY and CDR2 SVGAGI. The CDR3 coding sequence is TGTGCCAGCAGCACAGGGAACACTGAAGCTTTCTTT. Residues: CASSTGNTEAFF.

The chain combines TRBV2 with TRBJ1-4, with D hard to call. V dropped 4 bases and J dropped 3 bases, with 9 bases sitting between them. CDR1 is SNHLY and CDR2 is FYNNEI in the germline V gene. The CDR3 sequence is 14 residues long. The CDR3 sequence: CASSGRVANEKLFF. The DNA of the CDR3 is TGTGCCAGCAGTGGACGGGTAGCTAATGAAAAACTGTTTTTT.

This sequence joins TRBV4-3 and TRBJ1-1, with D tentatively TRBD1 (6 bases). The CDR3 loop spans 15 amino acids. V gave up 3 bases and J gave up 0 bases, with 11 bases separating them. Germline V gene sequence: CDR1 LGHNA, CDR2 YSLEER. CDR3 sequence reads: CASSQGGGMNTEAFF. The CDR3 nucleotides read TGCGCCAGCAGCCAGGGGGGGGGCATGAACACTGAAGCTTTCTTT.

The chain combines TRBV9 with TRBJ1-2; 8 nucleotides match TRBD1. V lost 1 base, J lost 7 bases, and 6 bases stayed unmatched. CDR1 SGDLS and CDR2 YYNGEE come from the germline V gene. This CDR3 has 14 amino acids. The CDR3 sequence is CASSVYPGQGGYTF. The CDR3 nucleotides are TGTGCCAGCAGCGTATATCCCGGACAGGGTGGCTACACCTTC.

The V gene is TRBV10-3, the J gene TRBJ1-6, with D unresolved. V was cut by 3 bases and J by 0 bases, with 12 bases left in between. The CDR3 runs 17 residues. Germline-derived CDR1 and CDR2 are ENHRY and SYGVKD. CDR3 coding DNA: TGTGCCATCAGTGATTCCACTCCCGCCTCCTATAATTCACCCCTCCACTTT. Residues: CAISDSTPASYNSPLHF.

The chain has TRBV4-3 and TRBJ1-1; tentative D call: TRBD1 (5 bases). Germline assignment: CDR1 LGHNA and CDR2 YSLEER. Trimming took off 0 bases at V and 6 bases at J, with 17 bases between the two ends. The CDR3 has 16 residues. The CDR3 region is CASSQDWGNKGAEAFF. CDR3 nucleotides: TGCGCCAGCAGCCAAGATTGGGGAAACAAAGGGGCTGAAGCTTTCTTT.

The chain joins TRBV4-2 to TRBJ1-1, with unresolved D. The germline CDR1 and CDR2 sequences are LGHNA and YNFKEQ. Trimming stripped 4 bases from V and 2 bases from J, with 11 bases between. The CDR3 is 14 residues long. CDR3 protein: CASSPSLPNTEAFF. The CDR3, as DNA: TGTGCCAGCAGCCCGAGCCTACCCAACACTGAAGCTTTCTTT.

The chain is built from TRBV28 and TRBJ2-5; 10 bases line up with TRBD2. Germline CDR1 reads MDHEN; CDR2 reads SYDVKM. Germline trimming cut 2 bases from V and 6 bases from J; bases unmatched to any gene: 6. This CDR3 spans 15 amino acids. The CDR3 DNA reads TGTGCCAGCAGTTTACTAGCGGGGGATGGTAAGACCCAGTACTTC. Translating it yields CASSLLAGDGKTQYF.

Only one count was recorded for this clone. The chain recombines TRBV11-1 with TRBJ1-2, with TRBD1 as a possible D gene (6 bases). The ends were cut back, 5 bases at V and 4 bases at J, with 14 bases in the middle. The CDR3 consists of 14 residues. Germline V gives CDR1 SGHAT, CDR2 FQDESV (reference sequence). Here the CDR3 DNA reads TGTGCCAGCAGCGAAGAGGGGGAAGCCTATGGCTACACCTTC. Translation gives CASSEEGEAYGYTF.

The chain has TRBV5-6 and TRBJ2-7, with 8 bases matching TRBD1. The trim removed 4 bases at V and 1 base at J, leaving 13 bases unmatched. The CDR3 sequence is 17 residues long. Germline CDR1 reads SGHDT; CDR2 reads YYEEEE. The DNA of the CDR3 is TGTGCCAGCAGCCGAGGGGTGGACAGGGCGGGATCCTACGAGCAGTACTTC. Its protein product is CASSRGVDRAGSYEQYF.

Comment on this clone: This specimen includes other DNA sequences encoding the same CDR3. The J gene is TRBJ1-3, the V gene TRBV27; D may be TRBD1 (5 bases). The V and J ends lost 0 bases and 4 bases respectively, with 7 bases between them. Germline lookup yields CDR1 MNHEY and CDR2 SMNVEV (reference sequence). The CDR3 is 14 amino acids. The CDR3 is CASSLSGLGNTIYF. Here the CDR3 DNA reads TGTGCCAGCAGTTTATCGGGGCTCGGAAACACCATATATTTT.